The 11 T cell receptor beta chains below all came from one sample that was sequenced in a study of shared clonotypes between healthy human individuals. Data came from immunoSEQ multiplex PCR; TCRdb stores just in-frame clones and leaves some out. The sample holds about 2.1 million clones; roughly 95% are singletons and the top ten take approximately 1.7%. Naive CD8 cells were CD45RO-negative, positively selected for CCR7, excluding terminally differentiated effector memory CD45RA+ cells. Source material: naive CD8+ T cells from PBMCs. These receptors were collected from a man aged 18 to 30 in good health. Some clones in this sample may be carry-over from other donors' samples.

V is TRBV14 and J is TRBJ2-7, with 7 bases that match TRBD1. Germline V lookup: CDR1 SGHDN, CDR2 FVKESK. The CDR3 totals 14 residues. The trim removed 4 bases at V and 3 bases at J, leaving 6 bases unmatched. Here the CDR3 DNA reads TGTGCCAGCAGCCTTCAGGGGGACCGCTACGAGCAGTACTTC. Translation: CASSLQGDRYEQYF.

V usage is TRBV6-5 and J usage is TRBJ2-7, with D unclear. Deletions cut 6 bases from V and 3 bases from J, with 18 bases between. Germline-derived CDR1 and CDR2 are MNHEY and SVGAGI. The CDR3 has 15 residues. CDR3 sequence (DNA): TGTGCCAGCAGCCAAGTTAACGCGGCAATCTACGAGCAGTACTTC. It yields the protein CASSQVNAAIYEQYF.

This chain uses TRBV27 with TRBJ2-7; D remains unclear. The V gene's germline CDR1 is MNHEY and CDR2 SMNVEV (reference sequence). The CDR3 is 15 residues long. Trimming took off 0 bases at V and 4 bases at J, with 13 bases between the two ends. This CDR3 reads CASSLSAPNRYEQYF. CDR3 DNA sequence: TGTGCCAGCAGTTTATCAGCCCCAAACCGGTACGAGCAGTACTTC.

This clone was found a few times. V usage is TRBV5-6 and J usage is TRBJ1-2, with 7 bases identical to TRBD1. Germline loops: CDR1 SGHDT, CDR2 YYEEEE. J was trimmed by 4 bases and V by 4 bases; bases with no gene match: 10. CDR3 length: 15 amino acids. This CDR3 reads CASSLAGGISYGYTF. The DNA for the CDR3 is TGTGCCAGCAGCCTGGCAGGGGGTATCAGCTATGGCTACACCTTC.

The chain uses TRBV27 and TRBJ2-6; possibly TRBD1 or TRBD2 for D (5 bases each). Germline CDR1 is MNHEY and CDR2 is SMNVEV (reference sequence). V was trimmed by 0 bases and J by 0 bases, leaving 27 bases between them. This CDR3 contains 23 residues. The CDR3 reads CASSLSSRWQGPRIDSGANVLTF. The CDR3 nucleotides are TGTGCCAGCAGTTTATCGTCGCGGTGGCAGGGACCCAGAATAGACTCTGGGGCCAACGTCCTGACTTTC.

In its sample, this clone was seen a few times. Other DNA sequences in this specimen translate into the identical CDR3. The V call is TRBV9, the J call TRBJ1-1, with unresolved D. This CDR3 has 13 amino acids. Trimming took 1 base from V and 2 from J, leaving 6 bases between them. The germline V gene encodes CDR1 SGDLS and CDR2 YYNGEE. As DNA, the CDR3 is TGTGCCAGCAGCGTATGGGTTAACACTGAAGCTTTCTTT. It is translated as CASSVWVNTEAFF.

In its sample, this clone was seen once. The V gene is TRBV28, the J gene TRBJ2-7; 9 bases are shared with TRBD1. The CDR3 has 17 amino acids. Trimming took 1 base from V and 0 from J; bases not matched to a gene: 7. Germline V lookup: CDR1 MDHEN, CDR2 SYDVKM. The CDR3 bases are TGTGCCAGCAGTTTATCCCTCAGGGACAGGGACTCCTACGAGCAGTACTTC. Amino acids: CASSLSLRDRDSYEQYF.

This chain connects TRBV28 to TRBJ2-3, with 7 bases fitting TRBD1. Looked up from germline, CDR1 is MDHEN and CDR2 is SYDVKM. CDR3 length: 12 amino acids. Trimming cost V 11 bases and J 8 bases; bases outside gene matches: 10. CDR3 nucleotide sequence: TGTGCCGTCCCCTCTACAGGGGTTACGCAGTATTTT. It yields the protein CAVPSTGVTQYF.

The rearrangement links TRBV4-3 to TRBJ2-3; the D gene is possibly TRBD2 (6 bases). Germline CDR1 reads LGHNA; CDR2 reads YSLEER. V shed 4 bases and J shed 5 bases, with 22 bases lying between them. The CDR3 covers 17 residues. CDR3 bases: TGCGCCAGCAGCCGCATAGGGACGGGAGAAAGGGGAGATACGCAGTATTTT. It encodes CASSRIGTGERGDTQYF.

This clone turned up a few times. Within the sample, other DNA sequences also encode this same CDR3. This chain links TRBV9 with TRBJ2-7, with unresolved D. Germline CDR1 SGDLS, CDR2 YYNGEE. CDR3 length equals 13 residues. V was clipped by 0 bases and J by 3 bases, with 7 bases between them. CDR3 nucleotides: TGTGCCAGCAGCGTAGGAGACCTCTACGAGCAGTACTTC. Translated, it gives CASSVGDLYEQYF. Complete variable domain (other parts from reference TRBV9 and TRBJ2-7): DSGVTQTPKHLITATGQRVTLRCSPRSGDLSVYWYQQSLDQGLQFLIQYYNGEERAKGNILERFSAQQFPDLHSELNLSSLELGDSALYFCASSVGDLYEQYFGPGTRLTVT.

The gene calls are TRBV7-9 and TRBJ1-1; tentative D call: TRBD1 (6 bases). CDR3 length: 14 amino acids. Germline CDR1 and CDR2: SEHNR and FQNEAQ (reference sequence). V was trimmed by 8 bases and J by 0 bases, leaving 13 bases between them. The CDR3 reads CASGGVRMNTEAFF. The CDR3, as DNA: TGTGCCAGCGGGGGCGTTAGGATGAACACTGAAGCTTTCTTT.